The 14 T cell receptor beta chains reported below all come from one sample, sequenced in a study of blood T cell repertoires in COVID-19. The method was immunoSEQ multiplex PCR; TCRdb's version includes in-frame clones alone and lacks a portion of them. Of about 220,000 clones listed, nearly 90% are singletons. Specimen: PBMCs or T cells enriched from blood (not recorded which). Receptors originate from a man younger than 40 who had been exposed to COVID-19.

The genes are TRBV13 and TRBJ2-1, with 8 bases that match TRBD2. The CDR3 is 14 amino acids. CDR1 and CDR2 (germline): PRHDT, FYEKMQ (reference sequence). The J segment lost 5 bases and the V segment lost 7 bases, leaving 7 bases of the junction unmatched. This chain's CDR3 is CASMAGRAHNEQFF. The CDR3 coding sequence is TGTGCCAGCATGGCCGGGAGGGCTCACAATGAGCAGTTCTTC.

The rearrangement uses TRBV3-1 (or the pseudogene TRBV3-2) and TRBJ2-1; D is possibly TRBD1 (6 bases). The V end lost 4 bases, the J end lost 8 bases, and 18 bases lay between the germline ends. The CDR3 has 15 residues. Germline values: CDR1 LGHDT, CDR2 YNNKEL (reference sequence). The CDR3 DNA follows: TGTGCCAGCAGCCGGGGGCGGACGAAGCGGCATGAGCAGTTCTTC. Translation: CASSRGRTKRHEQFF.

The rearrangement links TRBV7-2 to TRBJ1-2, with 8 nucleotides matching TRBD1. V trimming: 4 bases; J trimming: 8 bases; junction bases outside the gene matches: 9. Germline lookup yields CDR1 SGHTA and CDR2 FQGNSA. The CDR3 has 14 residues. CDR3 in DNA: TGTGCCAGCAGCTCGGACAGGGCTCGGAACGGCTACACCTTC. This codes for CASSSDRARNGYTF.

The rearrangement joins TRBV4-2 to TRBJ2-3, with D perhaps matching TRBD2 (8 bases). Trimming removed 0 bases at V and 5 bases at J, with 18 bases between. CDR1 and CDR2 (germline): LGHNA, YNFKEQ. The CDR3 runs 17 residues. CDR3 DNA sequence: TGTGCCAGCAGCCAAGAAGGGGGCGGGGGGCCACGAGATACGCAGTATTTT. It translates to CASSQEGGGGPRDTQYF.

This rearrangement joins TRBV18 to TRBJ1-5; a weak D match, TRBD1 (6 bases). Germline lookup yields CDR1 KGHSH and CDR2 LQKENI. The CDR3 runs 14 residues. V lost 3 bases and J 1 base, leaving 7 bases between the germline ends. CDR3 in amino acids: CASSPGQSNQPQHF. CDR3 nucleotide sequence: TGTGCCAGCTCACCCGGACAGAGCAATCAGCCCCAGCATTTT.

This clone occurred a few times. The chain links TRBV5-6 to TRBJ1-2; D is ambiguous. This CDR3 spans 14 amino acids. V shed 1 base and J shed 4 bases, with 11 bases lying between them. Germline V gene lookup returns CDR1 SGHDT and CDR2 YYEEEE. The CDR3 loop is CASSLFGNSYGYTF. CDR3 sequence (DNA): TGTGCCAGCAGCTTGTTCGGAAACAGCTATGGCTACACCTTC.

This chain links TRBV3-1 (or the pseudogene TRBV3-2) with TRBJ1-2; D is unclear. CDR1 is LGHDT, CDR2 YNNKEL, per germline (reference sequence). The CDR3 contains 17 residues. Trimming took off 3 bases at V and 5 bases at J, with 22 bases between the two ends. The CDR3 is CASSQLSARARGYGYTF. The CDR3 nucleotides are TGTGCCAGCAGCCAGCTGTCGGCAAGGGCGCGGGGATATGGCTACACCTTC.

The rearrangement joins TRBV29-1 to TRBJ1-1; tentative D call: TRBD1 (5 bases). The CDR3 totals 13 residues. V was shortened by 3 bases and J by 3 bases, with 11 bases between the two germline ends. Looked up from germline, CDR1 is SQVTM and CDR2 is ANQGSEA. In nucleotides, the CDR3 is TGCAGCGTTGATGCGGGGGTGGACACTGAAGCTTTCTTT. Translating it yields CSVDAGVDTEAFF.

V and J are TRBV28 and TRBJ1-6, with D possibly matching TRBD1 (6 bases). Trimming shortened V by 3 bases and J by 2 bases, and 14 bases separated the two germline ends. Germline V CDR1 and CDR2: MDHEN, SYDVKM. This CDR3 contains 17 residues. The CDR3 DNA reads TGTGCCAGCAGTTTTCGGCCCAGGGGCGCCTATAATTCACCCCTCCACTTT. This translates into CASSFRPRGAYNSPLHF.

This chain uses TRBV5-1 with TRBJ1-6, with D uncertain. Germline CDR1 and CDR2: SGHRS and YFSETQ. Trimming stripped 4 bases from V and 8 bases from J, with 13 bases between. There are 14 residues in the CDR3. The CDR3 protein is CASSGVAEDSPLHF. DNA of the CDR3: TGCGCCAGCAGCGGGGTTGCGGAGGATTCACCCCTCCACTTT.

The chain is built from TRBV29-1 and TRBJ1-5, with D perhaps TRBD1 (5 bases). Trimming took off 7 bases at V and 4 bases at J, with 14 bases between the two ends. Germline V gene sequence: CDR1 SQVTM, CDR2 ANQGSEA. The CDR3 totals 13 residues. As DNA, the CDR3 is TGCAGCGCAGTCCTGCAGGGAAATCAGCCCCAGCATTTT. This translates into CSAVLQGNQPQHF.

This rearrangement joins TRBV10-1 to TRBJ2-2; 9 bases align to TRBD1. Germline CDR1 WNHNN, CDR2 SYGVQD (reference sequence). V lost 6 bases, J lost 9 bases, and 11 bases stayed unmatched. CDR3 length equals 15 residues. The DNA of the CDR3 is TGCGCCAGCAGCCCCGGGACAGGGTTACCCCGGGAGCTGTTTTTT. Its protein product is CASSPGTGLPRELFF.

The V gene is TRBV4-1, the J gene TRBJ1-1; unclear D gene. CDR3 length equals 14 residues. V lost 2 bases and J 1 base, leaving 8 bases between the germline ends. CDR1 MGHRA and CDR2 YSYEKL come from the germline V gene. CDR3 DNA sequence: TGCGCCAGCAGCCAAATATGGCAGAACACTGAAGCTTTCTTT. Encoded protein: CASSQIWQNTEAFF.

V usage is TRBV7-2 and J usage is TRBJ1-1; D is undetermined. Trimming took 2 bases from V and 0 from J, leaving 4 bases between them. The CDR3 is made up of 13 amino acids. Germline CDR1 and CDR2: SGHTA and FQGNSA. This CDR3 is CASSLYMNTEAFF. CDR3 sequence (DNA): TGTGCCAGCAGCTTATATATGAACACTGAAGCTTTCTTT.